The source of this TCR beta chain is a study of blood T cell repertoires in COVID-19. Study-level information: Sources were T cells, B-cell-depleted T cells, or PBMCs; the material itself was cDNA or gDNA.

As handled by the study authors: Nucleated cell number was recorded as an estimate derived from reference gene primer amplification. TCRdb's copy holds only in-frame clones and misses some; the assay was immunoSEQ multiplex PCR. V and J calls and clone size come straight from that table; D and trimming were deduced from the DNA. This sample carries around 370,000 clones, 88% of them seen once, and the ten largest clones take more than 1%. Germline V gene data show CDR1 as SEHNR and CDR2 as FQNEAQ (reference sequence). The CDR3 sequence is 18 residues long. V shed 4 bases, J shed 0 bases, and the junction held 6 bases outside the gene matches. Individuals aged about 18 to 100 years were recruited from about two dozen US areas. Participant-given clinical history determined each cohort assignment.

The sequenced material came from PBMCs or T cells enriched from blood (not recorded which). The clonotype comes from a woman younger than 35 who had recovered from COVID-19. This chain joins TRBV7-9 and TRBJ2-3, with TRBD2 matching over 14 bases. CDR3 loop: CASSWRTSGGSSTDTQYF. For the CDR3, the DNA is TGTGCCAGCAGCTGGAGGACTAGCGGGGGGTCTAGCACAGATACGCAGTATTTT.